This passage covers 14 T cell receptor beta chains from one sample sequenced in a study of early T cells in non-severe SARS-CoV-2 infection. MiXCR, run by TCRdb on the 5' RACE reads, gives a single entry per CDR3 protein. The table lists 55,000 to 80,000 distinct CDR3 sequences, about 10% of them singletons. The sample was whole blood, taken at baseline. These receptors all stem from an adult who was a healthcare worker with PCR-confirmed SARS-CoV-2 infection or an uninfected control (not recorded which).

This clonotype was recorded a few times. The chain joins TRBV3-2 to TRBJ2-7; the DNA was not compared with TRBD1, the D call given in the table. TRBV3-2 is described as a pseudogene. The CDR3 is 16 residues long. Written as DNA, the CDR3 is TGTGCCAGCAGCCTTAGCCGGGGGGGTAGGTTCTACGAGCAGTACTTC. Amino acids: CASSLSRGGRFYEQYF.

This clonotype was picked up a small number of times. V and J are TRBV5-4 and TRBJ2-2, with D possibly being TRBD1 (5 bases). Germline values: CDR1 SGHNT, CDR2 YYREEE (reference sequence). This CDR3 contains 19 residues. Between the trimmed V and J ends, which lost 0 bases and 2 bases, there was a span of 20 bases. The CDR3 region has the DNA TGTGCCAGCAGCTTGGTCGCGAGGACAAAGGCAGGAAACACCGGGGAGCTGTTTTTT. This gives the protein CASSLVARTKAGNTGELFF.

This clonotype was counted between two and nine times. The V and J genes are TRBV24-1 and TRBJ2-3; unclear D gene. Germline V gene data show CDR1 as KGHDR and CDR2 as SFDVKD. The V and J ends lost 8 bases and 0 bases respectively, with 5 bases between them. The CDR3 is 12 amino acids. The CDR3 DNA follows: TGTGCCACCACTGGAAGCACAGATACGCAGTATTTT. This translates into CATTGSTDTQYF.

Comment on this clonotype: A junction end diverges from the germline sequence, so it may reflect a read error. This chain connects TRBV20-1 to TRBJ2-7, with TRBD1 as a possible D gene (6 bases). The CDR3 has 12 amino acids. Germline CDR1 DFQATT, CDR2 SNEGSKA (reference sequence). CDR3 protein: CSAGDRPYEQYF. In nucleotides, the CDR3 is TGCAGTGCTGGAGACAGGCCGTACGAGCAGTACTTC.

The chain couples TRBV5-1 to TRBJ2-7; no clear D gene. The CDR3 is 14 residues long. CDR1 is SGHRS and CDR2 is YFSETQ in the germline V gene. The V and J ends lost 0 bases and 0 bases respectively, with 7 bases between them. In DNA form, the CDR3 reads TGCGCCAGCAGCTTGGTGGGCAGCTCCTACGAGCAGTACTTC. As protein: CASSLVGSSYEQYF.

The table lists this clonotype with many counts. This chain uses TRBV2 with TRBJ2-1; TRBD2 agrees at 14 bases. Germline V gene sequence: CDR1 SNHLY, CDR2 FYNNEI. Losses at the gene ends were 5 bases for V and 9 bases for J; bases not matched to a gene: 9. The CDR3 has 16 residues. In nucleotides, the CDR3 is TGTGCCAGCAGTCGGGGGACTAGCGGGAGTCGGGGTGAGCAGTTCTTC. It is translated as CASSRGTSGSRGEQFF.

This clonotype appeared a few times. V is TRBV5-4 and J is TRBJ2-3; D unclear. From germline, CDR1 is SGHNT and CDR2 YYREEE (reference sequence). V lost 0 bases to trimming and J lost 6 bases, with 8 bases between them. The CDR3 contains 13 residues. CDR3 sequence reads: CASSLDRGDTQYF. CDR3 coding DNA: TGTGCCAGCAGCTTGGACCGTGGGGATACGCAGTATTTT. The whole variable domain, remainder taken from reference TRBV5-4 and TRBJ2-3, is ETGVTQSPTHLIKTRGQQVTLRCSSQSGHNTVSWYQQALGQGPQFIFQYYREEENGRGNFPPRFSGLQFPNYSSELNVNALELDDSALYLCASSLDRGDTQYFGPGTRLTVL.

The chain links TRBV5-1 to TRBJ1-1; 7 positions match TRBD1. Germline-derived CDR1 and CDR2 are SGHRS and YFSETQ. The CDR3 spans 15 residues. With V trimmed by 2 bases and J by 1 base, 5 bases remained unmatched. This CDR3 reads CASSLQGPENTEAFF. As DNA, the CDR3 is TGCGCCAGCAGCTTACAGGGGCCGGAGAACACTGAAGCTTTCTTT.

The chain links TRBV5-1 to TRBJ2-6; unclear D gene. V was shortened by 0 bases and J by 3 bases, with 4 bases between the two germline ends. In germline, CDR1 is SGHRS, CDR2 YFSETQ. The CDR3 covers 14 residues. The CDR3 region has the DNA TGCGCCAGCAGCTTGGTGGTTGGGGCCAACGTCCTGACTTTC. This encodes CASSLVVGANVLTF.

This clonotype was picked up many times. This CDR3 is CSASLATLDRTGSPLHF. CDR3 in DNA: TGCAGTGCTAGTCTAGCAACCCTCGACAGGACGGGTTCACCCCTCCACTTT. The chain links TRBV20-1 to TRBJ1-6; a weak D match, TRBD1 (6 bases). V was shortened by 3 bases and J by 9 bases, with 24 bases between the two germline ends. Germline V CDR1 and CDR2: DFQATT, SNEGSKA (reference sequence). CDR3 length: 17 amino acids.

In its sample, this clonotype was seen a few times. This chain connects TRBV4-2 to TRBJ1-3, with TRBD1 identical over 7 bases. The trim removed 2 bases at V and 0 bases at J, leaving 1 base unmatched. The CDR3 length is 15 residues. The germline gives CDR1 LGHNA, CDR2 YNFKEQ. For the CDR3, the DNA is TGTGCCAGCAGCCAAACAGGGGCCTCTGGAAACACCATATATTTT. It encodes CASSQTGASGNTIYF.

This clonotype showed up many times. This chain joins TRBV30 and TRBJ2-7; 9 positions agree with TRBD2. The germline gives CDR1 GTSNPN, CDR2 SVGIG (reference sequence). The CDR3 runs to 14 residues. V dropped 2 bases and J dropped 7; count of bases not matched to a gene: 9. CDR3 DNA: TGTGCCTGGAGTAAGCTAGCGGGATCTCGGGAGCAGTACTTC. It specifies CAWSKLAGSREQYF. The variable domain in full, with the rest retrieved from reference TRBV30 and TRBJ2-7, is SQTIHQWPATLVQPVGSPLSLECTVEGTSNPNLYWYRQAAGRGLQLLFYSVGIGQISSEVPQNLSASRPQDRQFILSSKKLLLSDSGFYLCAWSKLAGSREQYFGPGTRLTVT.

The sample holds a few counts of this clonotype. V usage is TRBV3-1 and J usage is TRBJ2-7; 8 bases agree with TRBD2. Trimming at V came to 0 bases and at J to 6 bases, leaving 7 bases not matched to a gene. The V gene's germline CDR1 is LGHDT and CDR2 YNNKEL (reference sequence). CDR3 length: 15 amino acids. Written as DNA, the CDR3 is TGTGCCAGCAGCCAAGACGGACTAGCATGGGCCGAGCAGTACTTC. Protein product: CASSQDGLAWAEQYF.

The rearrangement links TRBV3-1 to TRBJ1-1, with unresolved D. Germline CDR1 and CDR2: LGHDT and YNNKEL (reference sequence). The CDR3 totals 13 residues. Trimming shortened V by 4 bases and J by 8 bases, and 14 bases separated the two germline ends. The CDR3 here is CASSRQNRREAFF. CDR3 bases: TGTGCCAGCAGCCGACAAAATCGCCGGGAAGCTTTCTTT.